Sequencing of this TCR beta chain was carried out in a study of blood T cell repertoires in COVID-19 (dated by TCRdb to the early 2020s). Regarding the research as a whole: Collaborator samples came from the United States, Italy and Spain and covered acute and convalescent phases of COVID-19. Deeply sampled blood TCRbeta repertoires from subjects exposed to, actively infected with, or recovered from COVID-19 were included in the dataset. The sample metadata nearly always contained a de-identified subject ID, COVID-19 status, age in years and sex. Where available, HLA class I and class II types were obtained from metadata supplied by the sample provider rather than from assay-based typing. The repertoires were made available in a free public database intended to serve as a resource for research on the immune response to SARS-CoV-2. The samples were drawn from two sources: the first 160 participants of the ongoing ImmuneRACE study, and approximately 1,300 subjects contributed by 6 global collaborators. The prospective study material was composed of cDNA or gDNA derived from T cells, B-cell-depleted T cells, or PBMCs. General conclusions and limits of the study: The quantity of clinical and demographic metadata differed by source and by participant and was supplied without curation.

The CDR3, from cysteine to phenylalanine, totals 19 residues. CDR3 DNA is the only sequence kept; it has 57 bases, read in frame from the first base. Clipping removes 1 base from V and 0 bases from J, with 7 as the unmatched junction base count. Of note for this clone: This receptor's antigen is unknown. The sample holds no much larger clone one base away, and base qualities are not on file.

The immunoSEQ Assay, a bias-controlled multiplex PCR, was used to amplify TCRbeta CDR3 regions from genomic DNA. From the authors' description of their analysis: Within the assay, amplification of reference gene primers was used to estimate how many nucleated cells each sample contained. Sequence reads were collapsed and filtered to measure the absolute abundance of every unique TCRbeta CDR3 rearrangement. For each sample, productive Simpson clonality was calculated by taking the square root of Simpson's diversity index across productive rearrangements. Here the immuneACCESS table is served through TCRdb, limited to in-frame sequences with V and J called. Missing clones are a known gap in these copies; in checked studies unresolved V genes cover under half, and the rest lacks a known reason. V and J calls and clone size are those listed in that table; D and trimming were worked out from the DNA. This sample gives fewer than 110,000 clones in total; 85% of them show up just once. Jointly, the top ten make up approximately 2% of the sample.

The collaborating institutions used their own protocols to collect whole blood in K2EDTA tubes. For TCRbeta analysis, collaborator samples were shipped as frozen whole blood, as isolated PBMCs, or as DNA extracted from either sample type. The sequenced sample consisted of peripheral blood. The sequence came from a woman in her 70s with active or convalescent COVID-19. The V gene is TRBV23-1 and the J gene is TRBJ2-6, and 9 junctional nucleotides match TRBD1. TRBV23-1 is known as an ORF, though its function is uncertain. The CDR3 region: CASSQYRGTGSSGANVLTF. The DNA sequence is TGCGCCAGCAGTCAATATAGGGGGACAGGGAGCTCTGGGGCCAACGTCCTGACTTTC.